One and the same sample provided the 19 T cell receptor beta chains below, sequenced in a study of T cells in Graves' hyperthyroidism and ophthalmopathy. What was amplified from RNA transcripts were TCR beta CDR3 regions. Carried out on the TCR CDR3, a first-round RT-PCR used the HTBI primer set. TCRdb independently ran MiXCR on the multiplex PCR reads; one entry per CDR3 protein. The sample has around 390,000 distinct CDR3 sequences; about 14% are singletons. Sequenced material: blood. Receptors originate from a woman aged 25 to 45 with Graves' ophthalmopathy.

This clonotype was recorded at least ten times. The V and J genes are TRBV2 and TRBJ2-7; TRBD1 matches 9 bases. Looked up from germline, CDR1 is SNHLY and CDR2 is FYNNEI. The CDR3 runs to 13 residues. V trimming: 7 bases; J trimming: 4 bases; junction bases outside the gene matches: 5. CDR3 amino acids: CASTRDRVYEQYF. CDR3 bases: TGTGCCAGCACCCGGGACAGGGTGTACGAGCAGTACTTC.

This chain connects TRBV20-1 to TRBJ1-6, with TRBD1 matching 9 bases. The CDR3 runs 14 residues. Germline V gives CDR1 DFQATT, CDR2 SNEGSKA (reference sequence). V shed 1 base and J 9 bases; nucleotides not matched to a gene: 4. CDR3 sequence (DNA): TGCAGTGCTAGAGGGACAGGGGATATTTCACCCCTCCACTTT. It yields the protein CSARGTGDISPLHF.

This clonotype was seen ten or more times. The genes are TRBV2 and TRBJ1-2, with 8 positions matching TRBD1. Germline V gene sequence: CDR1 SNHLY, CDR2 FYNNEI. CDR3 length equals 11 residues. Germline trimming cut 6 bases from V and 11 bases from J; bases unmatched to any gene: 5. CDR3 in amino acids: CASRVTGGYTF. The DNA for the CDR3 is TGTGCCAGCAGAGTAACAGGGGGTTACACCTTC.

This clonotype was seen at least ten times. This sequence joins TRBV30 and TRBJ1-1; D not certain. Trimming took off 5 bases at V and 1 base at J, with 8 bases between the two ends. CDR1 GTSNPN and CDR2 SVGIG come from the germline V gene (reference sequence). The CDR3 extends over 12 amino acids. The CDR3 region has the DNA TGTGCCTGGCATTACCGGAACACTGAAGCTTTCTTT. It codes for CAWHYRNTEAFF. The entire variable domain, with the rest obtained from reference TRBV30 and TRBJ1-1, is as follows: SQTIHQWPATLVQPVGSPLSLECTVEGTSNPNLYWYRQAAGRGLQLLFYSVGIGQISSEVPQNLSASRPQDRQFILSSKKLLLSDSGFYLCAWHYRNTEAFFGQGTRLTVV.

This clonotype was observed at least ten times. This rearrangement joins TRBV11-2 to TRBJ2-2; 7 bases match TRBD1. The V segment lost 5 bases and the J segment 2 bases; nucleotides outside the gene matches: 11. The length of the CDR3 is 17 residues. Looked up from germline, CDR1 is SGHAT and CDR2 is FQNNGV. The CDR3 spells CASSPIRGGRNTGELFF. The CDR3, as DNA: TGTGCCAGCAGCCCCATTAGAGGGGGCAGAAACACCGGGGAGCTGTTTTTT.

This clonotype showed up many times. CDR3 sequence reads: CASSQAVANTEAFF. The CDR3 DNA follows: TGCGCCAGCAGCCAAGCCGTAGCGAACACTGAAGCTTTCTTT. The V gene is TRBV4-1, the J gene TRBJ1-1; D gene ambiguous. The V end lost 1 base, the J end lost 1 base, and 7 bases lay between the germline ends. This CDR3 has 14 amino acids. Germline V lookup: CDR1 MGHRA, CDR2 YSYEKL.

This clonotype has ten or more counts. The chain joins TRBV24-1 to TRBJ2-1, with 9 bases lining up with TRBD2. The CDR3 sequence is 18 residues long. From germline, CDR1 is KGHDR and CDR2 SFDVKD. With 1 base clipped from V and 0 bases from J, the junction kept 6 bases outside the gene matches. CDR3 loop: CATSDLRSGGVSYNEQFF. Written as DNA, the CDR3 is TGTGCCACCAGTGATTTACGTAGCGGGGGAGTCTCCTACAATGAGCAGTTCTTC.

This clonotype was detected many times. The chain joins TRBV6-6 to TRBJ2-1; D may be TRBD2 (6 bases). Germline values: CDR1 MNHNY, CDR2 SVGAGI (reference sequence). Between the trimmed V and J ends, which lost 0 bases and 9 bases, there was a span of 12 bases. This CDR3 has 14 amino acids. For the CDR3, the DNA is TGTGCCAGCAGTTACTCGAATCTCGGGGGTGAGCAGTTCTTC. It codes for CASSYSNLGGEQFF.

This clonotype was seen ten or more times. The CDR3 coding sequence is TGTGCCAGCATCGGGGGGCGCGAGCAGTACTTC. It yields the protein CASIGGREQYF. This chain uses TRBV28 with TRBJ2-7, with a tentative D call TRBD2 (7 bases). Deletions cut 7 bases from V and 6 bases from J, with 10 bases between. Germline assignment: CDR1 MDHEN and CDR2 SYDVKM. The CDR3 has 11 residues.

In the case of this clonotype: Possible read error: a much larger clone is one base away. The missing conserved phenylalanine or tryptophan at the end of this CDR3 makes a read error likely. CDR3 sequence (DNA): TGTGCCAGCATACTGACAGGGGGCGGAGAAAAACTGTTTTCT. Its protein is CASILTGGGEKLFS. The rearrangement joins TRBV7-9 to TRBJ1-4, with 10 bases fitting TRBD1. CDR1 and CDR2 (germline): SEHNR, FQNEAQ (reference sequence). V dropped 7 bases and J dropped 8; count of bases not matched to a gene: 7. The CDR3 spans 14 residues.

This clonotype was seen at least ten times. V usage is TRBV7-2 and J usage is TRBJ2-3, with D maybe TRBD2 (7 bases). CDR1 SGHTA and CDR2 FQGNSA come from the germline V gene. V was clipped by 4 bases and J by 0 bases, with 17 bases between them. This CDR3 comprises 17 residues. The CDR3 loop is CASSSISGGPSTDTQYF. DNA of the CDR3: TGTGCCAGCAGCTCAATCTCCGGGGGGCCCAGCACAGATACGCAGTATTTT.

This clonotype was detected many times. J is TRBJ2-5 and V is TRBV2, with D possibly TRBD1 on 5 matching bases. The CDR3 totals 12 residues. V lost 3 bases and J lost 6, with 8 bases in between. Germline lookup yields CDR1 SNHLY and CDR2 FYNNEI. Written as DNA, the CDR3 is TGTGCCAGCAGTGACAGGGTCCAGACCCAGTACTTC. This translates into CASSDRVQTQYF.

This clonotype was picked up a small number of times. The chain recombines TRBV4-2 with TRBJ2-1, with 8 bases fitting TRBD1. In germline, CDR1 is LGHNA, CDR2 YNFKEQ. The CDR3 is made up of 17 amino acids. V lost 0 bases, J lost 4 bases, and 8 bases stayed unmatched. CDR3 residues: CASSQDNVRQGYNEQFF. Written as DNA, the CDR3 is TGTGCCAGCAGCCAAGATAATGTGAGACAGGGGTACAATGAGCAGTTCTTC.

With regard to this clonotype: Sequence at one end of the junction differs from germline and may be a read error. This chain links TRBV12-3 or TRBV12-4 with TRBJ2-5, with D perhaps TRBD2 (6 bases). This CDR3 has 15 residues. The DNA for the CDR3 is TGTGCCAGCAGTTTGGCGGGGCCGAATCAAGAGACCCAGCACTTC. The encoded protein is CASSLAGPNQETQHF.

This clonotype appeared a few times. The chain links TRBV6-5 to TRBJ2-3; D is possibly TRBD1 (5 bases). Trimming removed 0 bases at V and 4 bases at J, with 14 bases between. Germline V gene lookup returns CDR1 MNHEY and CDR2 SVGAGI. This CDR3 contains 16 residues. Written as DNA, the CDR3 is TGTGCCAGCAGTTACTCCCCAGGGAACAGTCCAGATACGCAGTATTTT. Translated, it gives CASSYSPGNSPDTQYF.

The V gene is TRBV7-2, the J gene TRBJ2-1; 8 bases are a match to TRBD2. Germline CDR1 reads SGHTA; CDR2 reads FQGNSA. With 5 bases clipped from V and 7 bases from J, the junction kept 7 bases outside the gene matches. This CDR3 is built from 14 residues. CDR3 residues: CASSRGAGANEQFF. As DNA, the CDR3 is TGTGCCAGCAGCCGAGGAGCGGGGGCTAATGAGCAGTTCTTC.

Many counts were recorded for this clonotype. The chain couples TRBV5-1 to TRBJ2-1; no definite D call. The CDR3 spans 13 residues. Germline V lookup: CDR1 SGHRS, CDR2 YFSETQ. The ends were cut back, 4 bases at V and 8 bases at J, with 13 bases in the middle. CDR3 sequence: CASSTESWDEQFF. The CDR3 DNA is TGCGCCAGCAGCACAGAATCTTGGGATGAGCAGTTCTTC.

The chain carries TRBV4-2 and TRBJ2-2, with D unresolved. V lost 4 bases and J 1 base, leaving 10 bases between the germline ends. Germline V gene sequence: CDR1 LGHNA, CDR2 YNFKEQ. The CDR3 has 15 residues. CDR3 region: CASSLNLRNTGELFF. In DNA, the CDR3 is TGTGCCAGCAGCCTAAACTTGAGGAACACCGGGGAGCTGTTTTTT.

This clonotype appeared many times. The rearrangement uses TRBV2 and TRBJ2-7; TRBD2 matches 11 bases. CDR3 size: 15 residues. After removal of 1 base from V and 3 bases from J, the junction contained 2 bases not matched to a gene. The germline CDR1 and CDR2 sequences are SNHLY and FYNNEI. The CDR3 region has the DNA TGTGCCAGCAGTGAAGGGCTAGCGGGAGGCTACGAGCAGTACTTC. The encoded protein is CASSEGLAGGYEQYF.